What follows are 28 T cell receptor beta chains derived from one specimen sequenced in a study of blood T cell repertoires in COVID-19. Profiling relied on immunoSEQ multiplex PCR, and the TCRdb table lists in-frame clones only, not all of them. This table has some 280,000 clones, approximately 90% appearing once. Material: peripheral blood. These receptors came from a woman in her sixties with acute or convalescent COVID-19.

The CDR3 loop reads CASSFTGNQPQHF. Written as DNA, the CDR3 is TGTGCCAGCAGTTTCACAGGAAATCAGCCCCAGCATTTT. V and J are TRBV27 and TRBJ1-5, with D tentatively TRBD1 (5 bases). Germline CDR1 MNHEY, CDR2 SMNVEV (reference sequence). V dropped 3 bases and J dropped 4 bases, with 7 bases sitting between them. The CDR3 length is 13 residues.

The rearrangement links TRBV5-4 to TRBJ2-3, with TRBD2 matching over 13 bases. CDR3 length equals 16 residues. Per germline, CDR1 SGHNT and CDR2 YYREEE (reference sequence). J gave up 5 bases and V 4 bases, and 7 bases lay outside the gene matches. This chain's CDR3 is CASSATSGRAQDTQYF. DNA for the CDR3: TGTGCCAGCAGCGCCACTAGCGGGAGGGCCCAAGATACGCAGTATTTT. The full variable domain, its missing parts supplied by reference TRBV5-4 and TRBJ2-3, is ETGVTQSPTHLIKTRGQQVTLRCSSQSGHNTVSWYQQALGQGPQFIFQYYREEENGRGNFPPRFSGLQFPNYSSELNVNALELDDSALYLCASSATSGRAQDTQYFGPGTRLTVL.

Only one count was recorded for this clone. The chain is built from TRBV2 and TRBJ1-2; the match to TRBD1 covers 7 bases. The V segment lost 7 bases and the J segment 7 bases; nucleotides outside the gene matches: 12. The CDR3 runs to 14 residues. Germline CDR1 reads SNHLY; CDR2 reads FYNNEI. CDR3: CASTEGGRGIGYTF. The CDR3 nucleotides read TGTGCCAGCACCGAAGGAGGCAGGGGGATTGGCTACACCTTC.

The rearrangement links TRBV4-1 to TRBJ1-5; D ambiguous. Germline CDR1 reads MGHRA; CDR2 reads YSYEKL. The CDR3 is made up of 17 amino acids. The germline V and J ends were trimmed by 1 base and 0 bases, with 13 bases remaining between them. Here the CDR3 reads CASSQVVWPYSNQPQHF. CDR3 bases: TGCGCCAGCAGCCAAGTCGTTTGGCCATATAGCAATCAGCCCCAGCATTTT.

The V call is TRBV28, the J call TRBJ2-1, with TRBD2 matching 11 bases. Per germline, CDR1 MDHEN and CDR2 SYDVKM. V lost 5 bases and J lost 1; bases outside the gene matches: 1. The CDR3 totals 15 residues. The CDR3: CASSASGGSYNEQFF. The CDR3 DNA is TGTGCCAGCAGTGCTAGCGGGGGGTCCTACAATGAGCAGTTCTTC. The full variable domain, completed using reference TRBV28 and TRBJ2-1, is DVKVTQSSRYLVKRTGEKVFLECVQDMDHENMFWYRQDPGLGLRLIYFSYDVKMKEKGDIPEGYSVSREKKERFSLILESASTNQTSMYLCASSASGGSYNEQFFGPGTRLTVL.

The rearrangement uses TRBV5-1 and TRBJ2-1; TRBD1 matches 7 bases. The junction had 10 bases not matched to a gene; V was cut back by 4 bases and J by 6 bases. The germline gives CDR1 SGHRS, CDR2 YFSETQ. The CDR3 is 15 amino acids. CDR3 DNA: TGCGCCAGCAGCGTGACAGGGCAGTACGGCAATGAGCAGTTCTTC. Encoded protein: CASSVTGQYGNEQFF.

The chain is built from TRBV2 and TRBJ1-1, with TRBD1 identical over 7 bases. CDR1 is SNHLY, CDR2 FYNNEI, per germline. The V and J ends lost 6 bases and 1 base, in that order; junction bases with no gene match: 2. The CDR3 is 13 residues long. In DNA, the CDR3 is TGTGCCAGCAGGAGGGACAGGAACACTGAAGCTTTCTTT. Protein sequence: CASRRDRNTEAFF.

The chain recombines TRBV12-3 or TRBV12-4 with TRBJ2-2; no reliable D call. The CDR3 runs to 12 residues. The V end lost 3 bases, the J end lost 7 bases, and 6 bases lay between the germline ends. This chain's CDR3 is CASSFSSGELFF. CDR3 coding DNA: TGTGCCAGCAGTTTTTCGAGCGGGGAGCTGTTTTTT.

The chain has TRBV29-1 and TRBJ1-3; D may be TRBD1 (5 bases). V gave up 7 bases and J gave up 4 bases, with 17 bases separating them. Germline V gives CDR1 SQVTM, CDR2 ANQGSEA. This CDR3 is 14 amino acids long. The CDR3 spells CSGWTGGSGNTIYF. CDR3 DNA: TGCAGCGGTTGGACCGGGGGGTCGGGAAACACCATATATTTT.

This chain's CDR3 is CATRAGGPSRFF. In DNA, the CDR3 is TGTGCCACTAGGGCGGGAGGGCCATCTCGGTTCTTC. The chain is built from TRBV15 and TRBJ2-1, with TRBD2 matching over 9 bases. Germline CDR1 LNHNV, CDR2 YYDKDF (reference sequence). The CDR3 contains 12 residues. V dropped 9 bases and J dropped 15; count of bases not matched to a gene: 12.

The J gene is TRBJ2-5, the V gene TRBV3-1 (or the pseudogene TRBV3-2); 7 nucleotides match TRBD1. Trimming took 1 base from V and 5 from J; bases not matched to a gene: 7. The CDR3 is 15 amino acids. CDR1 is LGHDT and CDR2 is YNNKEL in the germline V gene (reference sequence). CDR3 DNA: TGTGCCAGCAGCCAAGTCGGTAGAGGGGGCGAGACCCAGTACTTC. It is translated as CASSQVGRGGETQYF.

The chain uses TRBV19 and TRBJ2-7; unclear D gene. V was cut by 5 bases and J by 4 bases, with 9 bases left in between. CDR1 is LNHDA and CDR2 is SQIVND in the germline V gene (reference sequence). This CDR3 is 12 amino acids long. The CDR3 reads CASSYLGYEQYF. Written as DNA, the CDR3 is TGTGCCAGTAGTTATCTAGGATACGAGCAGTACTTC.

CDR3 protein: CASSLGGQSSTDTQYF. CDR3 in DNA: TGTGCCAGCAGCTTGGGGGGACAGAGTTCCACAGATACGCAGTATTTT. V and J are TRBV5-4 and TRBJ2-3; TRBD1 aligns across 7 bases. V shed 0 bases and J 2 bases; nucleotides not matched to a gene: 6. CDR3 length: 16 amino acids. Per the germline V gene, CDR1 is SGHNT and CDR2 is YYREEE (reference sequence).

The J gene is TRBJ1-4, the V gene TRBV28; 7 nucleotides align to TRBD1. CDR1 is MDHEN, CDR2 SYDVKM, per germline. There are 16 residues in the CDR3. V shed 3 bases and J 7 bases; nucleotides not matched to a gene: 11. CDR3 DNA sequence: TGTGCCAGCAGTTTTCCCGAGGGGGCGCGTGGTGAAAAACTGTTTTTT. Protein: CASSFPEGARGEKLFF.

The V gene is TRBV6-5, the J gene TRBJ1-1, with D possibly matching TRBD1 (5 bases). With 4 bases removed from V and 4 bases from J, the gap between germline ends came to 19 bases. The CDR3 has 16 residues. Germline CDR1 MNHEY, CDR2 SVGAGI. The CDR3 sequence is CASSSLAGLGGTEAFF. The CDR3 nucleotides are TGTGCCAGCAGTTCCCTCGCAGGGCTCGGTGGCACTGAAGCTTTCTTT.

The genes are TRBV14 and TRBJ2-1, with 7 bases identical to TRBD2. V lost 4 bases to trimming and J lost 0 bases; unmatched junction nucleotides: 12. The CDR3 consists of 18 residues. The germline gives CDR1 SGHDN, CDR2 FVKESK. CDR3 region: CASSRVAGGSSSYNEQFF. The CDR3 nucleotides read TGTGCCAGCAGCCGAGTAGCCGGCGGGAGTAGCTCCTACAATGAGCAGTTCTTC.

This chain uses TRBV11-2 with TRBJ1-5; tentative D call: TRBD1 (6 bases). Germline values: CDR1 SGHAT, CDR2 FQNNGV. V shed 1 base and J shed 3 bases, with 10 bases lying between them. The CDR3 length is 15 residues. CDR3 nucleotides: TGTGCCAGCAGCTTAGCGGTGGGGGCCAATCAGCCCCAGCATTTT. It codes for CASSLAVGANQPQHF.

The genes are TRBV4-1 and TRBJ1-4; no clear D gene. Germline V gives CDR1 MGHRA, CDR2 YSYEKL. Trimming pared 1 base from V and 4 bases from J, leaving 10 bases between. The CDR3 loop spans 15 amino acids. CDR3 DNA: TGCGCCAGCAGCCAAGCCGGACTCAATAATGAAAAACTGTTTTTT. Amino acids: CASSQAGLNNEKLFF.

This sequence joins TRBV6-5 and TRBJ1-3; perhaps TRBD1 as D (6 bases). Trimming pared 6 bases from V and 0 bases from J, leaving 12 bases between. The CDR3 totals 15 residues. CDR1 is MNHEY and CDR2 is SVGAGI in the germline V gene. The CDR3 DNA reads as TGTGCCAGCAGCATCGACAGGCTCTCTGGAAACACCATATATTTT. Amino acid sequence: CASSIDRLSGNTIYF.

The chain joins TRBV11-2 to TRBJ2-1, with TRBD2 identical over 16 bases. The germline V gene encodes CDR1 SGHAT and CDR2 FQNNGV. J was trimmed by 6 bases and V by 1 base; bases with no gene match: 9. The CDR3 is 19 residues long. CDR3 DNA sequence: TGTGCCAGCAGCTTAGTTGCCGGGACTAGCGGGGGGGCCCCCAATGAGCAGTTCTTC. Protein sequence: CASSLVAGTSGGAPNEQFF. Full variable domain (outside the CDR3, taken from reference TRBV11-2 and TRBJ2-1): EAGVAQSPRYKIIEKRQSVAFWCNPISGHATLYWYQQILGQGPKLLIQFQNNGVVDDSQLPKDRFSAERLKGVDSTLKIQPAKLEDSAVYLCASSLVAGTSGGAPNEQFFGPGTRLTVL.

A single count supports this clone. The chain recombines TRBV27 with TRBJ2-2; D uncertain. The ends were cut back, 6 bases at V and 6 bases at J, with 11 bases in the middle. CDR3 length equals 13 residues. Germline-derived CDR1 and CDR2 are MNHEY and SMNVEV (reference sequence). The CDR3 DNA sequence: TGTGCCAGCAGATCCGGGTGGGCCGGGGAGCTGTTTTTT. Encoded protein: CASRSGWAGELFF.

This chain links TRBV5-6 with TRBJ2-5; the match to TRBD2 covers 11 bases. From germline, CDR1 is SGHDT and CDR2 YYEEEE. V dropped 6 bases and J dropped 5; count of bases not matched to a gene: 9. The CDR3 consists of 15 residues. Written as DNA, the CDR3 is TGTGCCAGCACCCATACTAGCGGGGGCTGGGAGACCCAGTACTTC. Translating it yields CASTHTSGGWETQYF.

This CDR3 reads CASSFWDSEQFF. The CDR3 nucleotides read TGTGCCAGCAGTTTTTGGGACTCTGAGCAGTTCTTC. The genes are TRBV6-2 or TRBV6-3 and TRBJ2-1; tentatively, D is TRBD2 (6 bases). Trimming stripped 4 bases from V and 9 bases from J, with 10 bases between. Per germline, CDR1 MNHEY and CDR2 SVGEGT. CDR3 length: 12 residues.

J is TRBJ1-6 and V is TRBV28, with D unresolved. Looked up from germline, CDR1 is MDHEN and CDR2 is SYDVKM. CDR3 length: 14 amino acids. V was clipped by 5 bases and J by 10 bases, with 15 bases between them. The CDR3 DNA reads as TGTGCCAGCAGTCCATATGAGCTGAGATCACCCCTCCACTTT. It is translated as CASSPYELRSPLHF.

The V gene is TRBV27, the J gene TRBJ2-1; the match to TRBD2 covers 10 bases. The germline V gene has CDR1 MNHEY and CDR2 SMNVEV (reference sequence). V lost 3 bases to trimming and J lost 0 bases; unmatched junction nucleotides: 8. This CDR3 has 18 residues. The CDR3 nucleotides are TGTGCCAGCAGTTTGGGAGCGGGGGGGCGGAGCTCCTACAATGAGCAGTTCTTC. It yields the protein CASSLGAGGRSSYNEQFF.

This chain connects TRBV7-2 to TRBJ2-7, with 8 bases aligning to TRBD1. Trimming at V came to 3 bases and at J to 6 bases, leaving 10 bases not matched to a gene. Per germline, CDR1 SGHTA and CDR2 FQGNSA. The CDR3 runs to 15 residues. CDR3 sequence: CASSFPPSTGGEQYF. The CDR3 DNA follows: TGTGCCAGCAGCTTCCCTCCCTCTACAGGGGGCGAGCAGTACTTC.

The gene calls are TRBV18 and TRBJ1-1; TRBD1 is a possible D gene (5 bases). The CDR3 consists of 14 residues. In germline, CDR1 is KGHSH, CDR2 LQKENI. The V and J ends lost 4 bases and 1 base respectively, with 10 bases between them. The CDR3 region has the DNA TGTGCCAGCTCACGAGGACACGGGAACACTGAAGCTTTCTTT. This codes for CASSRGHGNTEAFF.

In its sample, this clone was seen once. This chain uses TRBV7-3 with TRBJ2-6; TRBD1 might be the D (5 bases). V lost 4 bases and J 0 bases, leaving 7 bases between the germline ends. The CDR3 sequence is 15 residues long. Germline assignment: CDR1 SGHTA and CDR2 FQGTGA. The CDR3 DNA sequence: TGTGCCAGCAGCTCACAGGACTCTGGGGCCAACGTCCTGACTTTC. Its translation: CASSSQDSGANVLTF.